The clone carrying this T cell receptor beta chain was counted only a few times. The antigen remains unidentified. MiXCR, run by TCRdb on the RT-PCR reads, gives a single entry per CDR3 protein. The sample has under 750,000 distinct CDR3 sequences, about 11% seen once. CDR3 size: 15 residues. V was clipped by 5 bases and J by 0 bases; unmatched bases: 6. CDR1 is SNHLY, CDR2 FYNNEI, per germline. The data stem from a study of response to subunit inactivated influenza vaccine. Study conclusions and caveats: Seasonal influenza vaccination, on each occasion, was suggested by the authors to recruit few new T cells.

The receptor comes from a man aged 50 to 59 who received an inactivated influenza vaccine. Sample: PBMCs from blood, taken on the day of vaccination. The V and J genes are TRBV2 and TRBJ2-7, with 8 bases aligning to TRBD1. For the CDR3, the DNA is TGTGCCAGCAGTACCGGGACAGGCAACTCCTACGAGCAGTACTTC. Amino acid sequence: CASSTGTGNSYEQYF.